This TCR beta chain was obtained from a study of molecular identifiers for immune sequencing clone quantification (dated by TCRdb to the late 2010s). About the study as a whole: For a replicate experiment, the RNA from either approximately 20,000 or 98,000 naive CD8 T cells was divided into five aliquots, and four of those aliquots went on to sequencing. This methods study used CD8 T cells to benchmark TCR RNA copy counting and molecular-identifier clustering-based TCR repertoire sequencing (MIDCIRS).

Concerning this clonotype: There is no known antigen for this receptor. This clone may be a read error of a much larger clone one base away.

Naive CD8 T cell libraries were made from around 18,000 to 910,000 sorted cells using 10%, 30% or 50% of purified RNA. On a BD FACSAria II, naive CD8 T cells were FACS-sorted as CD8+CD4-CCR7+CD45RA+ and collected into RLT Plus buffer. To test detection sensitivity, Jurkat RNA equal to around nine TCR copies was added to samples of about 17,000-1,100,000 naive CD8 T cells. CD8 T cells were enriched with RosetteSep CD8+ T Cell Enrichment Cocktail and Ficoll-Paque, followed by ACK red cell lysis. The full study reports these points: A single cell's worth of spiked-in Jurkat TCR RNA was reported detectable even among around 1 million naive CD8 T cells. Modeling gave about 3.3 recovered TCR RNA copies per cell versus approximately 9 by digital PCR, implying roughly 30% capture efficiency. When barcode sub-clustering was not used, chimeric consensus sequences inflated TCR diversity, with chimeras reaching as high as 47%. Identical TCR molecules sharing a barcode could cause highly expanded clone sizes to be underestimated. The naive libraries included spiked-in Jurkat TCR RNA (roughly ten copies' worth), and this Jurkat TCR RNA is not part of the donor repertoire. Clones above 20 RNA copies held over 99% of molecules in CMV-specific effector cells but under 1% in naive cells.

The CDR3 runs 14 amino acids, cysteine and phenylalanine included. Only CDR3 DNA is held: 42 bases, read in frame from base 1. The germline V gene supplies CDR1 SGHTA and CDR2 FQGTGA. To prepare the library, PCR was applied. The instrument was a NextSeq 500. Bulk TCR libraries were generated as previously described, with the TCR primers listed in Table S5 used. Total RNA was purified with the Qiagen AllPrep DNA/RNA kit. Before any analysis, reads coming from multiple sequencing runs of the same library were combined into one pool. The original pipeline was this. Reads were retained only if an exact TCR constant sequence was present, and the retained reads were trimmed to 150 nt and grouped according to their 12-nt molecular barcodes. Reads inside each barcode group were sub-clustered using a 15% Levenshtein threshold, and a quality-weighted consensus sequence was constructed for each RNA molecule. Non-functional sequences were removed, as were lower-count sequences one edit away from another. Based on a fit of two negative binomial distributions, barcode sub-clusters having less than 20% of the maximum read count were discarded. The raw public data were reprocessed by TCRdb itself: fastp quality trimming at Q25, MiXCR clonotype calling, in-frame beta chains only. Every entry covers one CDR3 protein and lists the most common genes and DNA from its rows. These V and J calls rely on TCRdb rather than the paper's analysis. In this sample the table shows some 91,000 distinct CDR3 sequences, 20% to 25% of which occur a single time. Clones ranked in the top ten supply 0.94% of the sample.

Recombination joined TRBV7-3 with TRBJ2-7; 10 middle bases align to TRBD1. Sequenced input: naive CD8+ T cells from blood, with Jurkat cell RNA spiked in. Explained via the paper, the cell subset or site label denotes: FACS-sorted CD8+CD4-CCR7+CD45RA+ naive T cells. This clonotype originated in a human donor in good health. Some libraries in this study had Jurkat cell RNA spiked in. The nucleotide sequence is TGTGCCAGCAGCTTGACAGGGGGCGGGTACGCGCAGTACTTC. Translated, this gives CASSLTGGGYAQYF.